The rows below give T cell receptor beta chains drawn from one sample of a study of blood T cell repertoires in COVID-19. Sequencing used immunoSEQ multiplex PCR; TCRdb keeps in-frame clones, though not all of them. This table has roughly 100,000 clones, around 90% appearing once. The specimen was peripheral blood. These receptor sequences come from a human donor with COVID-19, enrolled during active disease. The donor label of this sample is uncertain. CDR3s include the opening cysteine and the closing phenylalanine or tryptophan.

V: TRBV4-1
J: TRBJ1-3
CDR3: CASSQGPGNTIYF

V: TRBV12-3/TRBV12-4
J: TRBJ2-7
CDR3: CASRRTGTYEQYF

V: TRBV10-2
J: TRBJ1-4
CDR3: CASTGQVQEKLFF

V: TRBV3-1/TRBV3-2
J: TRBJ2-2
CDR3: CASSQRQADTGELFF

V: TRBV7-7
J: TRBJ2-1
CDR3: CASSLEGLAGVNEQFF

V: TRBV9
J: TRBJ2-7
CDR3: CASSVEGTGTAMYEQYF

V: TRBV4-2
J: TRBJ2-1
CDR3: CASSQGRGAGASNEQFF

V: TRBV10-2
J: TRBJ2-5
CDR3: CASSVAEGEETQYF

V: TRBV4-1
J: TRBJ1-4
CDR3: CAAGQGIEKLFF

V: TRBV24-1
J: TRBJ2-5
CDR3: CATSDPTGGETQYF

V: TRBV6-4
J: TRBJ1-2
CDR3: CAGSPGQGHGYGYTF

V: TRBV9
J: TRBJ1-2
CDR3: CASSPGGNYGYTF

V: TRBV27
J: TRBJ2-5
CDR3: CASSRRQGQGETQYF

V: TRBV7-9
J: TRBJ1-3
CDR3: CASSSPGGNTIYF

V: TRBV5-1
J: TRBJ2-1
CDR3: CASSLLAGGYNEQFF

V: TRBV28
J: TRBJ1-1
CDR3: CASRTGSTEAFF

V: TRBV7-3
J: TRBJ2-1
CDR3: CASSRTSGGATGYNEQFF

V: TRBV6-4
J: TRBJ1-1
CDR3: CASNPGGGKNTEAFF

V: TRBV19
J: TRBJ2-1
CDR3: CASSDSTGPDEQFF

V: TRBV5-4
J: TRBJ2-3
CDR3: CASSFDPGPMSTDTQYF

V: TRBV3-1/TRBV3-2
J: TRBJ2-7
CDR3: CASSQVTGGQQYF

V: TRBV5-4
J: TRBJ2-3
CDR3: CASSSGQAYTDTQYF

V: TRBV2
J: TRBJ1-4
CDR3: CASNREGRNEKLFF

V: TRBV7-9
J: TRBJ1-2
CDR3: CASSRTGTDGYTF

V: TRBV3-1/TRBV3-2
J: TRBJ1-1
CDR3: CASSLRTGEAFF

V: TRBV6-5
J: TRBJ1-2
CDR3: CASSYSATLYGYTF

V: TRBV5-4
J: TRBJ1-3
CDR3: CASHSAGGLTGNTIYF

V: TRBV6-5
J: TRBJ2-7
CDR3: CASSTGTGQEQYF

V: TRBV7-2
J: TRBJ2-5
CDR3: CASSRVGGFEETQYF

V: TRBV30
J: TRBJ1-1
CDR3: CAWSLGGPVVAEAFF

V: TRBV28
J: TRBJ1-4
CDR3: CASSLGRGRGSNEKLFF

V: TRBV5-1
J: TRBJ1-5
CDR3: CASSLDPSSNQPQHF

V: TRBV5-1
J: TRBJ1-1
CDR3: CASSLEPGMNTEAFF

V: TRBV11-3
J: TRBJ2-7
CDR3: CASRGGDSTYEQYF

V: TRBV29-1
J: TRBJ2-7
CDR3: CSVPGLAGSEQYF

V: TRBV6-5
J: TRBJ2-2
CDR3: CASSYSIGAAGELFF

V: TRBV7-2
J: TRBJ1-1
CDR3: CASSLVAEHQAFF

V: TRBV4-2
J: TRBJ1-5
CDR3: CASSHTPTGDQPQHF

V: TRBV4-1
J: TRBJ2-5
CDR3: CASSPGTSPETQYF

V: TRBV7-6
J: TRBJ2-7
CDR3: CASSPRVASGESYEQYF

V: TRBV11-2
J: TRBJ1-1
CDR3: CASSFGQENTEAFF

V: TRBV6-5
J: TRBJ1-5
CDR3: CATGDRGNQPQHF

V: TRBV11-3
J: TRBJ1-3
CDR3: CASSPTVSGNTIYF

V: TRBV19
J: TRBJ1-1
CDR3: CASNPGGGEAFF

V: TRBV27
J: TRBJ1-1
CDR3: CASQRSRGLNTEAFF

V: TRBV18
J: TRBJ1-1
CDR3: CASSPAATEAFF

V: TRBV28
J: TRBJ1-5
CDR3: CASRAGGGQPQHF